This T cell receptor (beta chain) stems from a study of blood T cell repertoires in COVID-19. The participants were between roughly 18 and 89 years old and came from about two dozen US areas. Grouping used clinical history reported by participants in a survey and questionnaire. CDR1 and CDR2 (germline): LGHDT, YNNKEL (reference sequence). There are 18 residues in the CDR3. With 0 bases removed from V and 5 bases from J, the gap between germline ends came to 21 bases. TCRdb keeps only in-frame clones here, not all; method: immunoSEQ multiplex PCR. The repertoire consists of 200,000 to 250,000 clones, with 86% occurring once and the leading ten covering over 3%.

The receptor comes from a woman in her fifties or sixties in a cohort exposed to, infected with or recovered from COVID-19 (not recorded which). The V and J genes are TRBV3-1 (or the pseudogene TRBV3-2) and TRBJ2-3; D is possibly TRBD2 (7 bases). Material: PBMCs or T cells enriched from blood (not recorded which). CDR3: CASSQDCKRGGRLDTQYF. For the CDR3, the DNA is TGTGCCAGCAGCCAAGACTGTAAGAGGGGGGGGCGATTAGATACGCAGTATTTT.